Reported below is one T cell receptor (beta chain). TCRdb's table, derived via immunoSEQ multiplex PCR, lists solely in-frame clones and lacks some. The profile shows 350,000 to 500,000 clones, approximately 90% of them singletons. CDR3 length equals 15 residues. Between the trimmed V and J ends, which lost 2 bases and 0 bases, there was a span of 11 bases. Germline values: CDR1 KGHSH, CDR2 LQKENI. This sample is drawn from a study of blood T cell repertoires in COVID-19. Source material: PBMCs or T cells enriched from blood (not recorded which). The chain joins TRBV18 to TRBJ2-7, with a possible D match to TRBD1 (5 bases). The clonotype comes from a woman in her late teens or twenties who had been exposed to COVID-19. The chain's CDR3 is CASSPIREISYEQYF. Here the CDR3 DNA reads TGTGCCAGCTCACCAATCAGGGAAATCTCCTACGAGCAGTACTTC.